A selection of T cell receptor beta chains follows, all from one sample in a study of CD8+CD57+ T cells in acquired aplastic anemia. From the reads, TCRdb called clonotypes with MiXCR, one entry per CDR3 protein. Among about 95,000 distinct CDR3 sequences listed, roughly two thirds were seen once. The sample consisted of sorted CD4+, CD8+, or CD8+CD57+ T cells (not recorded which) from PBMCs. Every receptor here comes from a human donor with aplastic anemia. CDR3s include the opening cysteine and the closing phenylalanine or tryptophan. The D gene is left open where the match is weak. Size tells how often a clone was seen (once, few, many) or the class of an expanded clone, and some rows leave it out.

V gene	J gene	D gene	clone size	CDR3 DNA	CDR3 protein
TRBV20-1	TRBJ2-7	-	-	TGCAGTGCTCGCGACACGGTAAACTACGAGCAGTACTTC	CSARDTVNYEQYF
TRBV10-2	TRBJ1-4	TRBD1	many	TGCGCCAGTACGACAGGGCCTAATGAAAAACTGTTTTTT	CASTTGPNEKLFF
TRBV27	TRBJ2-6	-	-	TGTGCCAGCAGTTTAATCTCTGGGGCCAACGTCCTGACTTTC	CASSLISGANVLTF
TRBV24-1	TRBJ1-1	-	-	TGTGCCACCAGTGATTACGGGAACACTGAAGCTTTCTTT	CATSDYGNTEAFF
TRBV20-1	TRBJ2-7	TRBD2	-	TGCAGTGCCCACAAGACTAGCGGTCTTTCCTACGAGCAGTACTTC	CSAHKTSGLSYEQYF
TRBV24-1	TRBJ1-2	-	-	TGTGCCACCAGTGAAGGCAGGGAATCCTATGGCTACACCTTC	CATSEGRESYGYTF
TRBV15	TRBJ2-7	TRBD1	-	TGTGCCACCAGCAAGTCCGGGACAGGGGGCTTGGGGCAGTACTTC	CATSKSGTGGLGQYF
TRBV10-3	TRBJ2-3	TRBD2	-	TGTGCCATCAGCCAGCGGGGGCCGCCCACAGATACGCAGTATTTT	CAISQRGPPTDTQYF
TRBV29-1	TRBJ1-3	-	-	TGCAGCGTTGTTGGGGGGGGAAACACCATATATTTT	CSVVGGGNTIYF
TRBV7-2	TRBJ2-3	-	-	TGTGCCAGCAGACCACAGGGAGATACGCAGTATTTT	CASRPQGDTQYF
TRBV24-1	TRBJ2-3	-	-	TGTGCCACCAGTGAGGGACCGACAAGTTTTACAGATACGCAGTATTTT	CATSEGPTSFTDTQYF
TRBV19	TRBJ1-6	TRBD1	-	TGTGCCAGTAAGGACAGGGAGGGCTACAGCTCCTATAATTCACCCCTCCACTTT	CASKDREGYSSYNSPLHF
TRBV5-1	TRBJ1-1	-	-	TGCGCCAGCAGCTCACCTGATCGGGGGAGTACTGAAGCTTTCTTT	CASSSPDRGSTEAFF
TRBV5-8	TRBJ2-7	TRBD1	-	TGTGCCAGCAGCTACCTGGACAGGGAATCGGGCGAGCAGTACTTC	CASSYLDRESGEQYF
TRBV7-3	TRBJ2-2	-	-	TGCGCCAGCAGCTTAAAGGGGGAGCTGTTTTTT	CASSLKGELFF
TRBV2	TRBJ2-1	TRBD2	-	TGTGCCAGCAGCCTAGCGGGAGGGCCCTACAATGAGCAGTTCTTC	CASSLAGGPYNEQFF
TRBV2	TRBJ2-2	-	-	TGTGCCAGCAGTGAAGCGGCTCTATTTCCCGGGGAGCTGTTTTTT	CASSEAALFPGELFF
TRBV11-2	TRBJ2-2	-	few	TGTGCCAGCAGCCTAGACGCTGGATCGGGCACCGGGGAGCTGTTTTTT	CASSLDAGSGTGELFF
TRBV7-8	TRBJ1-1	-	-	TGTGCCAGCAGCCCGCCGCGGACAGTCACTGAAGCTTTCTTT	CASSPPRTVTEAFF
TRBV7-9	TRBJ1-2	-	-	TGTGCCAGCAGCTCAGATGGATGGGGCTACACCTTC	CASSSDGWGYTF
TRBV13	TRBJ2-7	-	once	TGTGCCAGCAGCTTAGGAGGACGGGGGTCTGACGAGCAGTACTTC	CASSLGGRGSDEQYF
TRBV9	TRBJ1-1	-	-	TGTGCCAGCAGCCGGGACGGCCGCGATACTGAAGCTTTCTTT	CASSRDGRDTEAFF
TRBV20-1	TRBJ2-7	TRBD1	-	TGCAGTGCCCAACAGGGGGCGTCAAACTACGAGCAGTACTTC	CSAQQGASNYEQYF